A selection of T cell receptor beta chains follows, all from one sample in a study of tumor and adjacent non-tumor tissue in lung cancer. TCRdb re-derived calls from the multiplex PCR reads in MiXCR, one entry per CDR3 protein. Of about 110,000 distinct CDR3 sequences in the sample, around 82% were seen once. Sequences were obtained from lung tumor tissue. These receptors all come from a man aged 65 to 85 with non-small cell lung cancer. Both conserved end residues are part of each CDR3. The D gene is left open where the match is weak. Size values are once, few and many counts, or a class for expanded clones, and some rows have none.

.,TRBV19,TRBD1,TRBJ2-3,CASSKGTGDDQPQYF,TGTGCCAGTAGTAAGGGGACAGGAGACGATCAGCCCCAGTATTTT
.,TRBV20-1,.,TRBJ1-3,CGARDWIAGEKNTIYF,TGCGGTGCTAGAGATTGGATAGCAGGGGAGAAAAACACCATATATTTT
.,TRBV5-1,.,TRBJ2-7,CASSSDTNERYF,TGCGCCAGCAGCTCGGACACCAACGAGCGGTACTTC
once,TRBV6-1,.,TRBJ1-1,CASTRTGETEAFF,TGTGCCAGCACCCGGACGGGGGAAACTGAAGCTTTCTTT
.,TRBV4-3,.,TRBJ2-5,CASSQAGGVGQDTQYF,TGCGCCAGTAGCCAAGCAGGAGGGGTGGGACAAGATACCCAGTACTTC
few,TRBV28,.,TRBJ2-2,CASSQLVNTGELFF,TGTGCCAGCAGCCAGTTGGTTAACACCGGGGAGCTGTTTTTT
.,TRBV6-6,.,TRBJ2-2,CALRSPKTGEVFF,TGTGCCCTGAGAAGCCCAAAGACCGGGGAGGTGTTTTTT
few,TRBV29-1,.,TRBJ1-2,CSVEEQGTYGYTF,TGCAGCGTTGAAGAGCAGGGGACCTATGGCTACACCTTC
.,TRBV3-2,.,TRBJ2-7,CASSPRDSARDEQYF,TGTGCCAGCAGTCCCCGGGACTCGGCGAGGGACGAGCAGTACTTC
.,TRBV6-1,.,TRBJ2-7,CASKGVASYEHYF,TGTGCCAGCAAGGGAGTTGCCTCCTACGAACACTACTTC
.,TRBV6-6,TRBD1,TRBJ2-4,CASSYLGQLGSNIQYF,TGTGCCAGCAGTTACCTGGGACAGCTTGGGTCGAACATTCAGTACTTC
.,TRBV11-2,.,TRBJ1-2,CTSSLVVGGYTF,TGTACCAGCAGCTTAGTGGTGGGAGGCTACACCTTC
.,TRBV29-1,TRBD1,TRBJ2-5,CSFKAGGETQYF,TGCAGCTTTAAGGCAGGGGGAGAGACCCAATACTTC
.,TRBV11-3,TRBD1,TRBJ2-2,CARTEQGRNTGELFF,TGTGCCAGAACGGAACAGGGGAGGAACACCGGGGAGCTGTTTTTT
.,TRBV30,TRBD1,TRBJ1-1,CARVGGEDIEAFF,TGTGCCCGGGTAGGGGGCGAGGACATTGAAGCTTTCTTT
.,TRBV28,.,TRBJ1-2,CASSLTPNFGLTF,TGTGCCAGCAGTCTAACACCTAACTTTGGCCTCACCTTC
many,TRBV14,.,TRBJ2-7,CASSQGMGYEQYF,TGTGCCAGCAGCCAAGGAATGGGGTACGAGCAGTACTTC
.,TRBV5-1,.,TRBJ1-2,CASNTIPDNYGYTF,TGCGCCAGCAACACTATTCCCGATAACTATGGCTACACCTTC
.,TRBV11-1,.,TRBJ2-1,CASSPRSGQGPYEQFF,TGTGCCAGCAGCCCCCGGTCGGGGCAGGGGCCATATGAGCAGTTCTTC
.,TRBV20-1,.,TRBJ1-1,CSARGPNIEAFF,TGCAGTGCCCGTGGACCTAACATTGAAGCTTTCTTT
few,TRBV5-1,.,TRBJ1-4,CASSLPTGNEKLFF,TGCGCCAGCAGCTTGCCTACAGGAAATGAAAAACTGTTTTTT
.,TRBV29-1,.,TRBJ1-2,CRAEGGKANYGYTF,TGCAGGGCTGAGGGAGGGAAGGCTAACTATGGCTACACCTTC
.,TRBV5-6,.,TRBJ2-5,CASGWDFKGETQYF,TGTGCCAGCGGCTGGGACTTCAAGGGAGAGACCCAGTACTTT
.,TRBV12-3/TRBV12-4,TRBD1,TRBJ2-5,CVSSFRDRREIQYF,TGTGTCAGCAGTTTTAGGGACAGACGAGAGATCCAGTACTTC
.,TRBV7-9,.,TRBJ2-7,CASSLSGPFSYEQYF,TGTGCCAGCAGCTTGTCCGGACCATTCTCCTACGAGCAGTACTTC
.,TRBV28,TRBD2,TRBJ2-5,CVSSRKVGGVETQYF,TGTGTCAGTAGCCGGAAGGTGGGAGGGGTAGAGACCCAGTACTTC
.,TRBV7-9,TRBD1,TRBJ1-1,CASSQGQGLDIEAFF,TGTGCCAGCAGTCAGGGACAGGGGTTGGACATTGAAGCTTTCTTT
.,TRBV5-1,TRBD1,TRBJ1-1,CVSSLLRTGNTEAFF,TGCGTCAGCAGCTTACTCCGGACAGGGAACACTGAAGCTTTCTTT
.,TRBV20-1,TRBD1,TRBJ1-2,CSATLRDSFYGYTF,TGCAGTGCGACCTTAAGGGACAGCTTCTATGGCTACACCTTC
once,TRBV6-5,.,TRBJ1-2,CANSAGVVSNYGYTF,TGTGCTAACTCGGCCGGGGTTGTCTCTAACTATGGCTACACCTTC
.,TRBV7-8,.,TRBJ2-5,CGSSLGSGPETQYF,TGTGGCAGCAGTTTAGGATCGGGGCCGGAGACCCAGTACTTC
.,TRBV12-3/TRBV12-4,.,TRBJ1-6,CVTSRTVYNSHLHF,TGTGTCACCAGTCGGACAGTCTATAATTCACACCTCCACTTT
.,TRBV6-2/TRBV6-3,.,TRBJ2-2,CGSTTNPRDHTGELFF,TGTGGCAGCACTACAAACCCCCGGGATCACACCGGGGAGCTGTTTTTT
.,TRBV11-2,.,TRBJ2-2,CAGSLEPNTRGLFF,TGTGCCGGCAGCTTAGAGCCGAACACCAGGGGGCTGTTTTTT
.,TRBV4-1,TRBD2,TRBJ2-5,CASSQMGLAGFEAQYF,TGCGCCAGCAGCCAAATGGGACTAGCGGGATTTGAGGCCCAGTACTTC
.,TRBV6-6,.,TRBJ2-1,CVSSLLNEQFF,TGTGTCAGCAGCTTACTCAATGAGCAGTTCTTC
.,TRBV2,.,TRBJ1-4,CANTGLWGEKLFF,TGCGCCAACACGGGATTGTGGGGTGAAAAACTGTTTTTT
.,TRBV5-4,.,TRBJ2-1,CASGPADSYNEQFF,TGTGCCAGCGGCCCCGCGGATTCCTACAATGAGCAATTCTTC
.,TRBV12-3/TRBV12-4,.,TRBJ1-2,CASTPGDRYTF,TGTGCCAGCACACCGGGAGATCGCTACACCTTC
.,TRBV29-1,.,TRBJ2-7,CSAGNYEKYF,TGCAGCGCCGGGAACTACGAGAAGTACTTC
.,TRBV29-1,.,TRBJ2-5,CSAKPNLQTGEKTQYF,TGCAGCGCCAAGCCCAACCTCCAGACAGGTGAAAAGACCCAGTACTTC